These T cell receptor beta chains were read from a single sample in a study of T-cell reconstitution after alpha-beta-depleted transplantation in children. From the PCR reads, TCRdb called clonotypes with MiXCR, one entry per CDR3 protein. The table has about 200,000 distinct CDR3 sequences, approximately 17% seen once. The material sequenced was PBMCs, mostly from graft donor cells, taken 360 days after TCRalphabeta/CD19-depleted stem cell transplant. The receptors were sampled from a male patient aged 2-9 years who had a stem cell transplant for acute lymphoblastic leukemia, so the T cells may come from the graft donor. Each CDR3 is given with its conserved first and last residue. Each record gives: V gene, CDR3 length, CDR3 protein.

>TRBV5-5|17
CASSPSIGASSYNEQFF
>TRBV3-1|13
CASSPQGSTEAFF
>TRBV7-8|18
CATDQSWTGTVNTGELFF
>TRBV5-5|14
CASSVTTDYNEQFF
>TRBV7-6|16
CASSLDSGQGISEQYF
>TRBV7-8|15
CASSFREESTDTQYF
>TRBV3-1|15
CASSQGLAGGHQLYF
>TRBV11-2|16
CASSLSRLAGGSEQFF
>TRBV10-2|18
CASSLGKQGAYSNQPQHF
>TRBV6-5|15
CASSTFRGPSYEQYF
>TRBV12-3/TRBV12-4|17
CASSSGLAGAYTGELFF
>TRBV12-3/TRBV12-4|12
CASSSGIGELFF
>TRBV5-1|14
CASSGDSSAGELFF
>TRBV3-1|16
CASSWTSGGASAEQFF
>TRBV13|13
CASSLWSYNEQFF
>TRBV5-1|13
CASGREDRETQYF
>TRBV11-2|18
CASSLVKTGEVAKNIQYF
>TRBV10-3|14
CAISGGTLEEKLFF
>TRBV5-1|16
CASSLVSGTGGREQYF
>TRBV20-1|14
CSASLAGDYYGYTF
>TRBV27|19
CASSSLTPIEEGPMDTQYF
>TRBV29-1|13
CSVPGLNSYEQYF
>TRBV12-3/TRBV12-4|12
CASSGRPNEQYF
>TRBV20-1|11
CSVQEQETQYF
>TRBV7-2|14
CASSLVGPYYEQYF
>TRBV28|17
CASSKDRGLALRAEAFF